Detailed here is one T cell receptor (beta chain). The clone's antigen remains unknown. No much larger clonotype is one base removed from it; base qualities were not supplied. The data belong to a study of blood T cell repertoires in COVID-19 (dated by TCRdb to 2019 to 2021). Notes on the research overall: Samples from collaborators originated in the United States, Italy and Spain and spanned both the acute and convalescent phases of COVID-19. The prospective study material was composed of cDNA or gDNA derived from T cells, B-cell-depleted T cells, or PBMCs. Subjects who had been exposed to COVID-19, were actively infected with it, or had recovered from it provided the deeply sampled blood TCRbeta repertoires that made up the dataset. A freely available public database, intended as a resource for researchers studying the immune response to SARS-CoV-2, is where the repertoires were released. The samples were drawn from two sources: the first 160 participants of the ongoing ImmuneRACE study, and fewer than 1,500 subjects contributed by 6 global collaborators. Sample metadata almost always included a de-identified subject ID, COVID-19 status, age in years and sex. Where available, HLA class I and class II types were taken from metadata supplied by the sample provider and were not determined by assay-based typing. Results and caveats for the whole study, not just this receptor: Clinical and demographic metadata were provided uncurated, with the amount varying by source and participant.

The immunoSEQ Assay, a bias-controlled multiplex PCR, was used to amplify TCRbeta CDR3 regions from genomic DNA. As for the original processing: Within the assay, amplification of reference gene primers was used to estimate how many nucleated cells each sample contained. To quantify the absolute abundance of each unique TCRbeta CDR3 rearrangement, sequence reads were collapsed and filtered. For each sample, productive Simpson clonality was calculated as the square root of Simpson's diversity index across productive rearrangements. Held by TCRdb, this immuneACCESS table contains in-frame sequences only and omits some clones. Under half of the omission traces to an unresolved V gene where checked; the cause of the rest is unknown. V and J calls and clone size follow that table, whereas D and trimming were derived from the DNA. The sample table records approximately 200,000 clones; roughly 80% of these occur just once. The ten biggest clones cover about 10% of the sample.

Each collaborating institution followed its own protocols to collect whole blood in K2EDTA tubes. For TCRbeta analysis, collaborators shipped samples in one of three forms: frozen whole blood, isolated PBMCs, or DNA extracted from either of those sample types. The clonotype originates from a woman aged 80 or older with acute or convalescent COVID-19. Sequencing used peripheral blood.

The CDR3 region reads CASRRDRNNSPLHF. The sequenced DNA is TGTGCCAGCAGGAGGGACAGGAATAATTCACCCCTCCACTTT. The chain is assembled from TRBV6-5 and TRBJ1-6; TRBD1 matches 8 bases in the middle. CDR1 and CDR2 were assigned from the germline V gene as MNHEY and SVGAGI. For this chain, trimming is 6 bases at the V end and 5 bases at the J end, and the number of junction bases without a gene match is 3. There are 14 amino acids in the CDR3, from cysteine to phenylalanine inclusive. Here the CDR3 DNA is all that survives: 42 bases in frame from base 1.